A selection of T cell receptor beta chains follows, all from one sample in a study of tumor and adjacent non-tumor tissue in lung cancer. MiXCR, run by TCRdb on the multiplex PCR reads, gives a single entry per CDR3 protein. The sample lists 85,000 to 100,000 distinct CDR3 sequences; about 72% were seen once. The specimen was lung tumor tissue. All receptors derive from a man aged 55 to 70 with non-small cell lung cancer. Each CDR3 is given with its conserved first and last residue. The D gene is left open where the match is weak. Rows give clone size only sometimes, using once, few, many, or a class for an expanded clone.

D | J | V | size | DNA | CDR3
NA | TRBJ2-3 | TRBV20-1 | many | TGCAGTGCTAACGGGGACACAGATACGCAGTATTTT | CSANGDTDTQYF
TRBD2 | TRBJ2-7 | TRBV6-1 | NA | TGTACCAGCACCGTTCAGCGGGGGCGCCGTGAACAGTACTTC | CTSTVQRGRREQYF
NA | TRBJ2-5 | TRBV4-1 | many | TGCGCCAGCAGCCCCCAAATGAGCACAGAGACCCAGTACTTC | CASSPQMSTETQYF
TRBD1 | TRBJ1-6 | TRBV12-3/TRBV12-4 | NA | TGTGCCCGCACACAGGGGTCCAATTCACTCCTCCACTTT | CARTQGSNSLLHF
NA | TRBJ1-1 | TRBV11-1 | once | TGTGCCAGCGGCTTATTCATGGACAGTACAGTTAACACTGAAGCTTTCTTT | CASGLFMDSTVNTEAFF
NA | TRBJ2-3 | TRBV4-1 | NA | TGCGCGAGCAGCCAAGGTGTCATCGGAGATACGCAGTATTTT | CASSQGVIGDTQYF
TRBD1 | TRBJ2-2 | TRBV23-1 | NA | TGCGCCAGCAGTCACCTTACTCGCACGGGACAGGGGCCCACCGGGGAGCTGTTTTTT | CASSHLTRTGQGPTGELFF
TRBD2 | TRBJ2-5 | TRBV4-3 | NA | TGCGCCAGCAGCCAAGATGGGACTAGCGGAGCGGGGGCGGAGACCCAGTACTTC | CASSQDGTSGAGAETQYF
TRBD2 | TRBJ2-2 | TRBV12-3/TRBV12-4 | NA | TGTGCCAGTAGGCTAGCGGGGGGGACCCGGGAGCTGTTTTTT | CASRLAGGTRELFF
NA | TRBJ1-1 | TRBV11-2 | NA | TGTGCCGGCAGCTTAGGAACGAACACTGAATCTTTCTTT | CAGSLGTNTESFF